Listed below are T cell receptor beta chains from one sample, sequenced in a study of blood T cell repertoires in COVID-19. Some clones are missing from TCRdb's copy, which holds only in-frame ones; the method was immunoSEQ multiplex PCR. Of about 75,000 clones listed, about four fifths were seen once; the top ten hold around 5.8%. Sequencing used peripheral blood. These receptors were collected from a woman at least 80 years old with active or convalescent COVID-19. Each CDR3 is given with its conserved first and last residue. D genes are given only for firm matches. Size tells how often a clone was seen (once, few, many) or the class of an expanded clone, and some rows leave it out.

v_gene,abundance,len,d_gene,j_gene,CDR3nt,CDR3aa
TRBV9,.,13,.,TRBJ2-1,TGTGCCAGCAGCCCGAGCCAGGGGTTTGGGCAGTTCTTC,CASSPSQGFGQFF
TRBV19,once,13,.,TRBJ2-5,TGTGCCAGTAGTTCCGGGACACAAGAGACCCAGTACTTC,CASSSGTQETQYF
TRBV5-5,.,15,.,TRBJ1-3,TGTGCCAGCAGCTTGGCCGCGGGGGCTGGAAACACCATATATTTT,CASSLAAGAGNTIYF
TRBV9,.,15,.,TRBJ2-1,TGTGCCAGCAGCGTCAGGAGACAGACCCAAGAGGAGCAGTTCTTC,CASSVRRQTQEEQFF
TRBV6-5,.,12,.,TRBJ1-5,TGTGCCAGTGGACAGTATAATCAGCCCCAGCATTTT,CASGQYNQPQHF
TRBV3-1/TRBV3-2,once,15,TRBD1,TRBJ1-6,TGTGCCAGCAGCCCTCAGGGGGCCTTTAATTCACCCCTCCACTTT,CASSPQGAFNSPLHF
TRBV7-6,.,13,.,TRBJ1-1,TGTGCCAGCAGCTGGCAGGGAAGCACTGAAGCTTTCTTT,CASSWQGSTEAFF
TRBV7-2,few,13,TRBD2,TRBJ2-1,TGTGCCACCGGGAGCGGGAGAGACAATGAGCAGTTCTTC,CATGSGRDNEQFF
TRBV4-1,.,13,TRBD1,TRBJ2-7,TGCGCCAGCAGCCGGGACAGGAGCTACGAGCAGTACTTC,CASSRDRSYEQYF
TRBV28,few,14,TRBD1,TRBJ1-2,TGTGCCAGCTCCACCGGGGGACAGGGTGTTGCCTACACCTTC,CASSTGGQGVAYTF
TRBV28,.,16,TRBD2,TRBJ2-7,TGTGCCAGCAGTCCCTGGGGGACGGGGAGGGTCTACGAGCAGTACTTC,CASSPWGTGRVYEQYF
TRBV12-2,.,14,.,TRBJ1-1,TGTGCAAGTCGTGGCACCCTAGCGGTCACTGAAGCTTTCTTT,CASRGTLAVTEAFF
TRBV6-5,.,15,TRBD2,TRBJ2-1,TGTGCCAGCACCCTCCTAGCGGGAGGCCTAAATGAGCAGTTCTTC,CASTLLAGGLNEQFF
TRBV5-1,.,17,.,TRBJ1-4,TGCGCCAGCAGCTTGGGCGGCAGATTTTTAACTAATGAAAAACTGTTTTTT,CASSLGGRFLTNEKLFF
TRBV6-5,.,14,.,TRBJ1-2,TGTGCCAGCAGGTCGGGGTTTGGGTACTATGGCTACACCTTC,CASRSGFGYYGYTF
TRBV3-1/TRBV3-2,.,15,TRBD2,TRBJ2-7,TGTGCCAGCAGTCAGCTAGCGGGAGGGCCTTACGAGCAGTACTTC,CASSQLAGGPYEQYF
TRBV11-3,.,13,.,TRBJ1-3,TGTGCCAGCAGCTCGACATCGCGTGGCACCATATATTTT,CASSSTSRGTIYF
TRBV3-1/TRBV3-2,.,15,.,TRBJ1-2,TGTGCCAGCAGCCAGCGACAGGCGAAACTCTATGGCTACACCTTC,CASSQRQAKLYGYTF
TRBV19,.,16,.,TRBJ1-3,TGTGCCAGTAGTATCTACCGGGGTCTTAATAGAAACACCATATATTTT,CASSIYRGLNRNTIYF
TRBV7-7,.,15,.,TRBJ2-2,TGTGCCAGCAGCTTAAACACGGTGAACGGGGGGGAGCTGTTTTTT,CASSLNTVNGGELFF
TRBV10-3,.,13,.,TRBJ2-3,TGTGCCATCAGTGACCTTACCCCGGGGACGCAGTATTTT,CAISDLTPGTQYF
TRBV5-4,.,16,.,TRBJ2-7,TGTGCCAGCGCTGTTTTGGTCGGGACTGATTCCCTCGAGCAGTACTTC,CASAVLVGTDSLEQYF
TRBV13,.,17,TRBD2,TRBJ2-2,TGTGCCAGCAGCTTACAGGGCGGGAGGGCCGCCAGCGGGGAGCTGTTTTTT,CASSLQGGRAASGELFF
TRBV15,.,14,TRBD1,TRBJ2-7,TGTGCCACCAGCAAATGGACAGGGTCCTACGAGCAGTACTTC,CATSKWTGSYEQYF
TRBV4-1,.,15,TRBD2,TRBJ2-4,TGCGCCAGCAGCCAAGGGCCGCTAGCGGGAAACATTCAGTACTTC,CASSQGPLAGNIQYF
TRBV4-3,few,19,TRBD2,TRBJ2-1,TGCGCCAGCAGCCAAGCGGGACTAGCGGGGGGGCGGTTCCACAATGAGCAGTTCTTC,CASSQAGLAGGRFHNEQFF
TRBV14,.,13,.,TRBJ1-1,TGTGCCAGCAGCCAGGCCCTGAACACTGAAGCTTTCTTT,CASSQALNTEAFF
TRBV18,.,15,.,TRBJ1-4,TGTGCCAGCTCCTACTTCAGGACAACTAATGAAAAACTGTTTTTT,CASSYFRTTNEKLFF
TRBV4-3,.,14,.,TRBJ1-2,TGCGCCAGCAGCCCCGGGGTAGGCAGCTATGGCTACACCTTC,CASSPGVGSYGYTF
TRBV27,few,16,.,TRBJ2-1,TGTGCCAGCAGTTTCCAGCAGGGGATTTCCTACAATGAGCAGTTCTTC,CASSFQQGISYNEQFF